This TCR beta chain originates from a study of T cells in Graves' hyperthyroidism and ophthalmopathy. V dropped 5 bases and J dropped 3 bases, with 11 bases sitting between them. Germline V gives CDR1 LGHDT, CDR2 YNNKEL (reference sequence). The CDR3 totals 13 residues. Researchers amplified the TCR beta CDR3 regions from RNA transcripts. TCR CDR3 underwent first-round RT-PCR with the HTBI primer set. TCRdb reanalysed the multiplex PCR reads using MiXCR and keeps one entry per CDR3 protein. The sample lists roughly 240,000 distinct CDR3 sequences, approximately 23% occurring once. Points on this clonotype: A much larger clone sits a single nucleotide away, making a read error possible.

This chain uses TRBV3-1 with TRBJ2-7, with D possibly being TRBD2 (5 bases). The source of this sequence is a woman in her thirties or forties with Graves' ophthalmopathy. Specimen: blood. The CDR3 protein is CASSSGIYYEQYF. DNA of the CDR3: TGTGCCAGCAGCTCCGGGATTTACTACGAGCAGTACTTC.